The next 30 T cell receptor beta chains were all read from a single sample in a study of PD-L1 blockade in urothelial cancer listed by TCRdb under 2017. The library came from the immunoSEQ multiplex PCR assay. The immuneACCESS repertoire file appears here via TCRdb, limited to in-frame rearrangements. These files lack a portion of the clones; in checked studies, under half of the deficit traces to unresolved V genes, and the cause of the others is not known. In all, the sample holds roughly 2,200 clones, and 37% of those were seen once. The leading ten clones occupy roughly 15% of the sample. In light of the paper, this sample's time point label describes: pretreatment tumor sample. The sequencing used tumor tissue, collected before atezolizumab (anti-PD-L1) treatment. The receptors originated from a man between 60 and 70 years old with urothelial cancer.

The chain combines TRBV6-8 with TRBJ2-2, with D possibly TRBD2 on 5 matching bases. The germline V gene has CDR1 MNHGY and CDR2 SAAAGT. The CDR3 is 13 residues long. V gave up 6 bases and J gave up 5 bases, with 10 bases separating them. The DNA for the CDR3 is TGTGCCAGCAGACGGGGTCCGACCGGGGAGCTGTTTTTT. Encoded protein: CASRRGPTGELFF.

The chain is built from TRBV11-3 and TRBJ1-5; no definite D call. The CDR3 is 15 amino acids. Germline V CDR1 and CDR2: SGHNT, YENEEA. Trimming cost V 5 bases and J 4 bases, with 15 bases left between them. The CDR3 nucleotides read TGTGCCAGCAGCCCCAGTAGTACCTCTAATCAGCCCCAGCATTTT. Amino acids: CASSPSSTSNQPQHF.

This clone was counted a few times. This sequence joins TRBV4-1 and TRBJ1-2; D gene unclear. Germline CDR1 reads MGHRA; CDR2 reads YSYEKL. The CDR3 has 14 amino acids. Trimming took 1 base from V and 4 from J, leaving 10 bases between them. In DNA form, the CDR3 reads TGCGCCAGCAGCCAAGTTAAAGAGAGCTATGGCTACACCTTC. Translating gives CASSQVKESYGYTF.

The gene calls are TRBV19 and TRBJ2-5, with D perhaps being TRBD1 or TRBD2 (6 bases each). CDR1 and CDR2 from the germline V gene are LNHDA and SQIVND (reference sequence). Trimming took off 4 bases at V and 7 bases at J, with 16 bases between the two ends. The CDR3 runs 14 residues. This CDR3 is CASSTSRGDATQYF. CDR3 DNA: TGTGCCAGTAGTACCTCGAGGGGGGATGCGACCCAGTACTTC.

CDR3 loop: CASRKEGLAGVGTGELFF. The CDR3 DNA follows: TGCGCCAGCAGGAAAGAGGGACTAGCGGGAGTAGGCACCGGGGAGCTGTTTTTT. V gene TRBV5-1 combines with J gene TRBJ2-2, with 14 bases fitting TRBD2. V shed 5 bases, J shed 4 bases, and the junction held 10 bases outside the gene matches. This CDR3 spans 18 amino acids. Germline V gene sequence: CDR1 SGHRS, CDR2 YFSETQ.

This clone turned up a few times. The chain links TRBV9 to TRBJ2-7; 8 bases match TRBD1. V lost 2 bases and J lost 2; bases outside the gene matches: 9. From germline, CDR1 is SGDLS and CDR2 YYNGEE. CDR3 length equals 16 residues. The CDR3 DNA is TGTGCCAGCAGCGTCGCAGGGACAGGCCCACCCTACGAGCAGTACTTC. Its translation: CASSVAGTGPPYEQYF.

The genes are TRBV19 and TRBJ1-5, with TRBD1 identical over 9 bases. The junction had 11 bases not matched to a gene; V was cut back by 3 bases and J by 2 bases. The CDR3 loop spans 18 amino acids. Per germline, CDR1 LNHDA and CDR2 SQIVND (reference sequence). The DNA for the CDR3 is TGTGCCAGTAGTATTGCGGACAGGGGCCATCTTGGCAATCAGCCCCAGCATTTT. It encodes CASSIADRGHLGNQPQHF.

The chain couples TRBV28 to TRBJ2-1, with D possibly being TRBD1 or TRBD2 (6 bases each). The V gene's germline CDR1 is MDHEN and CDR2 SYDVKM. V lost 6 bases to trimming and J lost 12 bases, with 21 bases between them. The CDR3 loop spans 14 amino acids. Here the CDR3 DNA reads TGTGCCAGCAGCCTCCGACAAGGGGGGCGATTGCAGTTCTTC. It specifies CASSLRQGGRLQFF.

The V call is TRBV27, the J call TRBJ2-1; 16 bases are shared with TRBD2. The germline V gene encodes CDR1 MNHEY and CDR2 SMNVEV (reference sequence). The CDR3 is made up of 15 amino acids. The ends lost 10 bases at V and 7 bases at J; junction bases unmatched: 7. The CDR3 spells CATKSGLAGGNEQFF. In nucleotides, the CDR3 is TGTGCCACCAAGTCGGGACTAGCGGGGGGGAATGAGCAGTTCTTC.

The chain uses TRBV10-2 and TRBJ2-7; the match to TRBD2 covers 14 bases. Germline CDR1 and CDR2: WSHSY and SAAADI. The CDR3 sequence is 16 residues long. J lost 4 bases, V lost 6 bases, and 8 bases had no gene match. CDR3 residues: CASRATSGGAPYEQYF. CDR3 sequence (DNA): TGCGCCAGCAGGGCGACTAGCGGGGGGGCCCCATACGAGCAGTACTTC.

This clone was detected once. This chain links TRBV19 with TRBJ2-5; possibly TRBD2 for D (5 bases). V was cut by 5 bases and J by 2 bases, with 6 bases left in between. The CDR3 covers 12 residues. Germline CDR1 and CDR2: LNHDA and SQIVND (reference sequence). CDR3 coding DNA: TGTGCCAGTAGTGCGGGTCAAGAGACCCAGTACTTC. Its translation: CASSAGQETQYF.

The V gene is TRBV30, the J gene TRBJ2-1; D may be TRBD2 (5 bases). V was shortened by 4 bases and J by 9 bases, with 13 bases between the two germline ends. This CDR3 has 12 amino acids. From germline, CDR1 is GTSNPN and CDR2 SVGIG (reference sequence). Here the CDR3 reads CAWNYREIEQFF. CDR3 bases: TGTGCCTGGAACTACCGGGAAATTGAGCAGTTCTTC. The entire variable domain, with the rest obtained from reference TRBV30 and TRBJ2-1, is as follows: SQTIHQWPATLVQPVGSPLSLECTVEGTSNPNLYWYRQAAGRGLQLLFYSVGIGQISSEVPQNLSASRPQDRQFILSSKKLLLSDSGFYLCAWNYREIEQFFGPGTRLTVL.

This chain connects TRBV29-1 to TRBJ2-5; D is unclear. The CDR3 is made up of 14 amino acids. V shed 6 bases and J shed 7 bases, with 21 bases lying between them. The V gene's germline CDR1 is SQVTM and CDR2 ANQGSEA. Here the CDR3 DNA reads TGCAGCGTCCAACACGAGGCGATCAGTGGGACCCAGTACTTC. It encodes CSVQHEAISGTQYF.

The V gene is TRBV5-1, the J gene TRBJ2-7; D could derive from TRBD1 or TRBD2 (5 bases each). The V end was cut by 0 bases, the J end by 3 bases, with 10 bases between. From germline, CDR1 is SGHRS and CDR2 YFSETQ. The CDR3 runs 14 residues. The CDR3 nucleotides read TGCGCCAGCAGCTTGGCCGGGACGAACTACGAGCAGTACTTC. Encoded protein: CASSLAGTNYEQYF.

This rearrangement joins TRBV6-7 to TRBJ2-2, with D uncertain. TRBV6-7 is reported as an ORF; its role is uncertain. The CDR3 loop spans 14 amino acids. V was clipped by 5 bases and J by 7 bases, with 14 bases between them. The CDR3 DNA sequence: TGTGCCAGCAGTCCTCTAGGTCGAGGCGGGGAGCTGTTTTTT. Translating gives CASSPLGRGGELFF.

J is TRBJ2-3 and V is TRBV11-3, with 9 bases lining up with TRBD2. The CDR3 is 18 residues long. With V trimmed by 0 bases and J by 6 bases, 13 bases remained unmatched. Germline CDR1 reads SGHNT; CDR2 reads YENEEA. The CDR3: CASSLDGWRGGLRDTQYF. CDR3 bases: TGTGCCAGCAGCTTAGATGGGTGGCGGGGGGGTCTCCGCGATACGCAGTATTTT. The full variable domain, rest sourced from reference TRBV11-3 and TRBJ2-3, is EAGVVQSPRYKIIEKKQPVAFWCNPISGHNTLYWYLQNLGQGPELLIRYENEEAVDDSQLPKDRFSAERLKGVDSTLKIQPAELGDSAVYLCASSLDGWRGGLRDTQYFGPGTRLTVL.

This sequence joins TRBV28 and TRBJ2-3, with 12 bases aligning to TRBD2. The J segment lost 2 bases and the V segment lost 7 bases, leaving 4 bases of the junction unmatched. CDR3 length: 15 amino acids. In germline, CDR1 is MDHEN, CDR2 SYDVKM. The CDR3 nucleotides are TGTGCCAGCACCCTAGCGGGAGGGAACACAGATACGCAGTATTTT. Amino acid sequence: CASTLAGGNTDTQYF.

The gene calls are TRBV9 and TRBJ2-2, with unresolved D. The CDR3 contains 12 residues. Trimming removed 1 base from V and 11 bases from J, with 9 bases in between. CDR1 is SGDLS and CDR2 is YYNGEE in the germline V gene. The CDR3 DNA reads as TGTGCCAGCAGCGTATCAGGCCGAGAGCTGTTTTTT. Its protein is CASSVSGRELFF.

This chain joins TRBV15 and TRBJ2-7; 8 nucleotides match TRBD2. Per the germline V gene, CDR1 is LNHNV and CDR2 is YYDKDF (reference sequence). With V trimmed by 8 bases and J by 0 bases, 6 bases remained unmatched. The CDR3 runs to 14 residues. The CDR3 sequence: CATQSGGVSYEQYF. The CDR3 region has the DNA TGTGCCACCCAGAGCGGGGGTGTCTCCTACGAGCAGTACTTC.

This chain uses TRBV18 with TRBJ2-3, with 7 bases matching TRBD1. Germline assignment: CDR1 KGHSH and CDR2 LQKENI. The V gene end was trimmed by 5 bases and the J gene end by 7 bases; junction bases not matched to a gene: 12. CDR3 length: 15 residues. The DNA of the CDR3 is TGTGCCAGCTCATTAGGGCCGGGACAGACGAATACGCAGTATTTT. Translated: CASSLGPGQTNTQYF.

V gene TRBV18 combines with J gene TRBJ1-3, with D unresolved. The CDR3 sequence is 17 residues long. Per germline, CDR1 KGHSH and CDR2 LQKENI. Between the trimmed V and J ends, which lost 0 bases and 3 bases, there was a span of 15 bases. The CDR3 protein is CASSPPVGPGGGNTIYF. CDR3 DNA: TGTGCCAGCTCACCACCTGTAGGTCCCGGTGGTGGAAACACCATATATTTT. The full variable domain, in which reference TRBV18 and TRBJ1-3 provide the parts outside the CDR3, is NAGVMQNPRHLVRRRGQEARLRCSPMKGHSHVYWYRQLPEEGLKFMVYLQKENIIDESGMPKERFSAEFPKEGPSILRIQQVVRGDSAAYFCASSPPVGPGGGNTIYFGEGSWLTVV.

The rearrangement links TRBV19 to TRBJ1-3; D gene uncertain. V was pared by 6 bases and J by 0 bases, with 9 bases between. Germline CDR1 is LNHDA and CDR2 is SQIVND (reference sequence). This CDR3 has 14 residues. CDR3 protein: CASSPGHSGNTIYF. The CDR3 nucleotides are TGTGCCAGTAGCCCGGGCCACTCTGGAAACACCATATATTTT. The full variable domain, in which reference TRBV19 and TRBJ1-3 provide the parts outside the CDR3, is DGGITQSPKYLFRKEGQNVTLSCEQNLNHDAMYWYRQDPGQGLRLIYYSQIVNDFQKGDIAEGYSVSREKKESFPLTVTSAQKNPTAFYLCASSPGHSGNTIYFGEGSWLTVV.

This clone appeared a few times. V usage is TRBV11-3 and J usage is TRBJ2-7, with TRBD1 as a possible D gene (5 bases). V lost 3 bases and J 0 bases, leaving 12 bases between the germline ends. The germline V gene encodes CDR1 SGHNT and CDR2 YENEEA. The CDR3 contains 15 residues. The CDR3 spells CASSLEQAPSYEQYF. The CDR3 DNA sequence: TGTGCCAGCAGCTTGGAACAGGCCCCCTCCTACGAGCAGTACTTC.

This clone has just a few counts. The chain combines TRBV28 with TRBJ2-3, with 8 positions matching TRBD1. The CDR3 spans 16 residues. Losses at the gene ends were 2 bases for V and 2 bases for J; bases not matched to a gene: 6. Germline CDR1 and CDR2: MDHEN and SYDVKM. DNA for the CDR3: TGTGCCAGCAGTTTACGACAGGGGCTTCACACAGATACGCAGTATTTT. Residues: CASSLRQGLHTDTQYF.

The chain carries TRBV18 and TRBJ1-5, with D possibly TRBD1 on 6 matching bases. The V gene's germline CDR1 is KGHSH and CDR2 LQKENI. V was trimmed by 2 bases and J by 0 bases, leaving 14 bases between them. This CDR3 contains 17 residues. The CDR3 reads CASSPTDRKYSNQPQHF. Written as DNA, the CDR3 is TGTGCCAGCTCACCAACCGACAGGAAATATAGCAATCAGCCCCAGCATTTT.

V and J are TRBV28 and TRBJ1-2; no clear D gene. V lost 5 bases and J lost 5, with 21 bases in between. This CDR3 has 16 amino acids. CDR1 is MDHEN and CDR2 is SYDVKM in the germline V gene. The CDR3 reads CASSPTLAGELYGYTF. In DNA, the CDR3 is TGTGCCAGCAGTCCGACCCTAGCGGGTGAGCTATATGGCTACACCTTC.

The CDR3 loop is CASSAGRQSYEQYF. For the CDR3, the DNA is TGTGCCAGCAGCGCAGGGAGACAGTCCTACGAGCAGTACTTC. This chain links TRBV11-3 with TRBJ2-7; TRBD1 or TRBD2 may be the D gene (5 bases each). V lost 5 bases to trimming and J lost 1 base, with 12 bases between them. CDR3 size: 14 residues. Germline CDR1 and CDR2: SGHNT and YENEEA.

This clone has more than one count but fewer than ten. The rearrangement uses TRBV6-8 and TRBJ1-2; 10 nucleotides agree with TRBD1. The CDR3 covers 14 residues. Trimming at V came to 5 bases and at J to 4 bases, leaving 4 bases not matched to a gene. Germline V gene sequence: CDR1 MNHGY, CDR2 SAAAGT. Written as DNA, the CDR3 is TGTGCCAGCAGTGAGGGACAGGGGAGCTATGGCTACACCTTC. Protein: CASSEGQGSYGYTF.

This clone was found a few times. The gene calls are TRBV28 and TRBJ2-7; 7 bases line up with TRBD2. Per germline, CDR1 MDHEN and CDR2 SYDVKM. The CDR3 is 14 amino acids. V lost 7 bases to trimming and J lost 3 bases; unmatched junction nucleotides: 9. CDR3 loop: CASNQVASGYEQYF. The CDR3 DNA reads TGTGCCAGCAATCAAGTGGCTAGCGGCTACGAGCAGTACTTC.

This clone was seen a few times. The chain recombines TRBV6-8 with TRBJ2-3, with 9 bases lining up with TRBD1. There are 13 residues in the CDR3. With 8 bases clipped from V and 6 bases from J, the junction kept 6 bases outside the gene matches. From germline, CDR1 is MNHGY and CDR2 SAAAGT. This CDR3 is CASRYRGRDTQYF. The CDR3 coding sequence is TGTGCCAGCCGGTACAGGGGGCGGGATACGCAGTATTTT.